This T cell receptor (beta chain) is drawn from a study of T cells after yellow fever vaccination. The study, taken as a whole, reports: CD4 and CD8 compartments shared a small share of clonotypes, likely from convergent recombination. High-abundance clonotypes from the bulk population could contaminate FACS-sorted repertoires. Clones from primary vaccination mostly reappeared after the booster (around 97% CD4, under 90% CD8).

CDR1 SGHTA and CDR2 FQGNSA come from the germline V gene. This CDR3 comprises 13 residues. Trimming cost V 2 bases and J 5 bases, with 7 bases left between them. Worth noting for this clonotype: Its matching antigen is unknown.

By 5'RACE template switching, TCR cDNA was produced, with a universal primer site and UMIs added in the process. One entry per CDR3 protein results from TCRdb running MiXCR on the 5' RACE reads. The sample holds about 320,000 distinct CDR3 sequences, 3.5% to 4.5% seen once. Sequenced here: PBMCs, sampled 15 days after the yellow fever booster vaccination. This TCR was sampled from a man between 18 and 35 years old who received the YFV17D yellow fever vaccine. The chain joins TRBV7-2 to TRBJ1-5; D gene ambiguous. CDR3: CASSLSYDQPQHF. In DNA, the CDR3 is TGTGCCAGCAGCTTAAGCTACGATCAGCCCCAGCATTTT.